This TCR beta chain was documented in a study of blood T cell repertoires in COVID-19. Here immunoSEQ multiplex PCR was the method, and the copy in TCRdb shows in-frame clones only, minus some. The sample includes 250,000 or so clones, roughly 88% of them seen just once. This sequence was found in a woman in her thirties who had been exposed to COVID-19. The sample was PBMCs or T cells enriched from blood (not recorded which).

The CDR3 nucleotides read TGTGCCAGCAGTGAAGCGCTTCCGGGGGCCGGGGAGCTGTTTTTT. Translating gives CASSEALPGAGELFF. The V gene is TRBV6-1, the J gene TRBJ2-2; a possible D gene is TRBD2 (6 bases). CDR3 length: 15 residues. In germline, CDR1 is MNHNS, CDR2 SASEGT. The germline V and J ends were trimmed by 0 bases and 6 bases, with 11 bases remaining between them.